These 18 T cell receptor beta chains were sequenced from one sample in a study of T cell responses to AZD1222 COVID-19 vaccine. Sequenced by immunoSEQ multiplex PCR; TCRdb stores in-frame clones only, minus some. This table has about 64,000 clones, just over 90% appearing once. The source was peripheral blood, collected 28 days after the second dose of the MenACWY control vaccine. These receptors were collected from an adult who received the MenACWY meningococcal vaccine as a control.

The chain employs TRBV7-2 and TRBJ2-3; TRBD2 matches at 7 bases. This CDR3 contains 16 residues. CDR1 SGHTA and CDR2 FQGNSA come from the germline V gene. Trimming cost V 3 bases and J 2 bases; bases outside gene matches: 8. CDR3 sequence: CASSFERGGPTDTQYF. In DNA, the CDR3 is TGTGCCAGCAGCTTCGAGCGGGGAGGGCCCACAGATACGCAGTATTTT.

The chain has TRBV10-2 and TRBJ2-7; D is perhaps TRBD1 (5 bases). Germline lookup yields CDR1 WSHSY and CDR2 SAAADI. The CDR3 has 16 residues. V shed 0 bases and J shed 3 bases, with 15 bases lying between them. The CDR3 DNA reads TGCGCCAGCAGTGAGTCTACAGGCCCCTTGTTCTACGAGCAGTACTTC. Protein sequence: CASSESTGPLFYEQYF.

J is TRBJ2-7 and V is TRBV18; no reliable D call. This CDR3 is 14 amino acids long. V lost 5 bases to trimming and J lost 3 bases, with 14 bases between them. Germline-derived CDR1 and CDR2 are KGHSH and LQKENI. The CDR3 coding sequence is TGTGCCAGCTCATGGCGGAAGGACGACTACGAGCAGTACTTC. Translated: CASSWRKDDYEQYF.

V gene TRBV30 combines with J gene TRBJ1-4; TRBD1 is a possible D gene (5 bases). Germline V gives CDR1 GTSNPN, CDR2 SVGIG (reference sequence). This CDR3 is 15 amino acids long. V was trimmed by 1 base and J by 5 bases, leaving 14 bases between them. The CDR3 region is CAWSGGGQGNEKLFF. The CDR3 DNA reads as TGTGCCTGGAGTGGCGGCGGGCAGGGAAATGAAAAACTGTTTTTT.

This chain links TRBV2 with TRBJ1-5, with no clear D. CDR3 length: 13 residues. Trimming removed 5 bases at V and 1 base at J, with 6 bases between. Germline V lookup: CDR1 SNHLY, CDR2 FYNNEI. The CDR3 DNA reads as TGTGCCAGCAGTATGGACAGCAATCAGCCCCAGCATTTT. Translating gives CASSMDSNQPQHF. Supplemented by reference TRBV2 and TRBJ1-5, the full variable domain reads EPEVTQTPSHQVTQMGQEVILRCVPISNHLYFYWYRQILGQKVEFLVSFYNNEISEKSEIFDDQFSVERPDGSNFTLKIRSTKLEDSAMYFCASSMDSNQPQHFGDGTRLSIL.

The J gene is TRBJ1-5, the V gene TRBV19; D is possibly TRBD1 (6 bases). V was shortened by 3 bases and J by 3 bases, with 12 bases between the two germline ends. The germline gives CDR1 LNHDA, CDR2 SQIVND (reference sequence). The length of the CDR3 is 15 residues. Here the CDR3 reads CASSIGQSYNQPQHF. CDR3 coding DNA: TGTGCCAGTAGTATTGGACAGTCTTACAATCAGCCCCAGCATTTT.

The CDR3 reads CSIGGGGYEQYF. The DNA for the CDR3 is TGCAGCATAGGGGGAGGAGGCTACGAGCAGTACTTC. The gene calls are TRBV29-1 and TRBJ2-7; D may match TRBD1 or TRBD2 (6 bases each). Trimming cost V 8 bases and J 3 bases, with 14 bases left between them. The germline V gene has CDR1 SQVTM and CDR2 ANQGSEA. The CDR3 is 12 amino acids.

The chain carries TRBV7-2 and TRBJ2-1; 9 bases match TRBD2. Trimming at V came to 3 bases and at J to 10 bases, leaving 10 bases not matched to a gene. CDR1 is SGHTA and CDR2 is FQGNSA in the germline V gene. The CDR3 loop spans 15 amino acids. CDR3 loop: CASSFKTSGPVEQFF. CDR3 sequence (DNA): TGTGCCAGCAGCTTTAAGACTAGCGGCCCTGTGGAGCAGTTCTTC.

CDR3 in amino acids: CASSQDGDTYEQYF. The CDR3 bases are TGTGCCAGCAGCCAAGACGGGGACACCTACGAGCAGTACTTC. The chain couples TRBV4-2 to TRBJ2-7; tentatively, D is TRBD1 (6 bases). V was pared by 0 bases and J by 2 bases, with 8 bases between. The CDR3 contains 14 residues. The germline gives CDR1 LGHNA, CDR2 YNFKEQ.

J is TRBJ2-1 and V is TRBV2; 10 nucleotides agree with TRBD2. V was clipped by 6 bases and J by 6 bases; unmatched bases: 8. CDR3 length: 15 amino acids. Germline CDR1 and CDR2: SNHLY and FYNNEI. CDR3 in DNA: TGTGCCAGCAGATTGACTAGCGGGTCCACCAATGAGCAGTTCTTC. It translates to CASRLTSGSTNEQFF.

This clone occurred once. V is TRBV19 and J is TRBJ2-5, with a weak D call TRBD1 (6 bases). CDR3 length equals 16 residues. With 7 bases removed from V and 5 bases from J, the gap between germline ends came to 23 bases. Germline V gene data show CDR1 as LNHDA and CDR2 as SQIVND (reference sequence). CDR3 nucleotide sequence: TGTGCCAGTAAGGGGGTCGGTCAGGCGGGTAGGGAGACCCAGTACTTC. This encodes CASKGVGQAGRETQYF.

J is TRBJ1-2 and V is TRBV28, with D perhaps matching TRBD1 (6 bases). Deletions cut 3 bases from V and 0 bases from J, with 26 bases between. CDR3 length equals 20 residues. Germline CDR1 MDHEN, CDR2 SYDVKM. Here the CDR3 reads CASSFLIPGTGRSANYGYTF. DNA of the CDR3: TGTGCCAGCAGTTTTTTGATCCCGGGAACAGGGCGGTCAGCTAACTATGGCTACACCTTC.

This chain joins TRBV11-2 and TRBJ2-3; 9 nucleotides match TRBD2. The germline CDR1 and CDR2 sequences are SGHAT and FQNNGV. The length of the CDR3 is 16 residues. V shed 2 bases and J 1 base; nucleotides not matched to a gene: 4. DNA of the CDR3: TGTGCCAGCAGCTTACTGACTAGCGGAGGCACAGATACGCAGTATTTT. Its translation: CASSLLTSGGTDTQYF.

The chain's CDR3 is CASSLRSGAQSSYNEQFF. In nucleotides, the CDR3 is TGCGCCAGCAGCCTAAGATCAGGGGCGCAGAGCTCCTACAATGAGCAGTTCTTC. This chain connects TRBV4-1 to TRBJ2-1, with D possibly matching TRBD1 (6 bases). This CDR3 has 18 amino acids. Germline V gene lookup returns CDR1 MGHRA and CDR2 YSYEKL. V lost 4 bases and J 0 bases, leaving 19 bases between the germline ends.

The chain joins TRBV29-1 to TRBJ2-1, with 9 bases that match TRBD2. The CDR3 is 14 residues long. CDR1 and CDR2 (germline): SQVTM, ANQGSEA. With V trimmed by 5 bases and J by 0 bases, 2 bases remained unmatched. CDR3 bases: TGCAGCGTTCTAGCGGGGACCTCCTACAATGAGCAGTTCTTC. Protein: CSVLAGTSYNEQFF.

The genes are TRBV11-2 and TRBJ1-2; no definite D call. The CDR3 extends over 13 amino acids. The V gene's germline CDR1 is SGHAT and CDR2 FQNNGV. V lost 5 bases and J lost 8, with 15 bases in between. The CDR3, as DNA: TGTGCCAGCAGCCCTTTTGAGGTGGACGGCTACACCTTC. The encoded protein is CASSPFEVDGYTF.

V is TRBV5-1 and J is TRBJ2-7; 11 bases map to TRBD2. The trim removed 4 bases at V and 6 bases at J, leaving 6 bases unmatched. The CDR3 is 14 amino acids. The germline gives CDR1 SGHRS, CDR2 YFSETQ. CDR3 sequence reads: CASSDPGTSGEQYF. The DNA for the CDR3 is TGCGCCAGCAGCGATCCCGGGACTAGCGGCGAGCAGTACTTC.

The V call is TRBV28, the J call TRBJ2-7; 12 positions match TRBD1. This CDR3 comprises 18 residues. V lost 6 bases, J lost 4 bases, and 16 bases stayed unmatched. CDR1 is MDHEN, CDR2 SYDVKM, per germline. CDR3 sequence reads: CASRTGGGQGAKLYEQYF. The CDR3 region has the DNA TGTGCCAGCAGGACGGGAGGGGGACAGGGGGCAAAACTTTACGAGCAGTACTTC.